This T cell receptor beta chain is from a study of T cells in localized non-small cell lung cancer. The germline V gene encodes CDR1 GTSNPN and CDR2 SVGIG (reference sequence). Losses at the gene ends were 2 bases for V and 8 bases for J; bases not matched to a gene: 3. CDR3 length equals 13 residues. This clone was found once. The table came from immunoSEQ multiplex PCR; TCRdb's copy has only in-frame clones and leaves some out. Here the sample spans about 11,000 clones, roughly 84% being singletons. The specimen was peripheral blood, collected before any cancer treatment. The receptor's source is a male donor aged 60 or older with stage I lung adenocarcinoma. The chain combines TRBV30 with TRBJ2-1; 10 bases fit TRBD2. The CDR3 nucleotides are TGTGCCTGGAGTAGCGGGGGGGCATATGAGCAGTTCTTC. Translated, it gives CAWSSGGAYEQFF. The entire variable domain, with the rest obtained from reference TRBV30 and TRBJ2-1, is as follows: SQTIHQWPATLVQPVGSPLSLECTVEGTSNPNLYWYRQAAGRGLQLLFYSVGIGQISSEVPQNLSASRPQDRQFILSSKKLLLSDSGFYLCAWSSGGAYEQFFGPGTRLTVL.